Reported below is one T cell receptor (beta chain). Its matching antigen is unknown. Described time point: week 35, safety follow-up. Topical imiquimod was applied with each vaccine dose, which held 300 ug of mutant IDH1 20-mer peptide. Germline V gene sequence: CDR1 MNHNY, CDR2 SVGAGI (reference sequence). The CDR3 is made up of 12 amino acids. The V and J ends lost 5 bases and 4 bases respectively, with 8 bases between them. The sample is drawn from a study of a mutant IDH1 vaccine in newly diagnosed glioma. Study-level background: Radiotherapy alone preceded vaccination by 4-6 weeks; alternatively, vaccination started with temozolomide cycles. There were roughly 62% males and around 40% females among treated patients, whose mean age was approximately 44 years. Pretreatment consisted of radiotherapy, temozolomide, or both, with most receiving both.

Regarding the study as a whole: Immune responses induced by vaccination arose in 93.3% of the patients.

The protocol was immunoSEQ multiplex PCR, while the TCRdb copy is restricted to in-frame clones and leaves out a portion. This sample has roughly 40,000 clones, with 65% to 90% found just once. J is TRBJ1-1 and V is TRBV6-6; no firm D call. The TCR sequence derives from a woman between 50 and 59 years old with glioma. Material: PBMCs, obtained from a glioma patient whose treatment included an IDH1 peptide vaccine. The CDR3 DNA sequence: TGTGCCAGCAGTCAGACCCTCACTGAAGCTTTCTTT. Its translation is CASSQTLTEAFF.